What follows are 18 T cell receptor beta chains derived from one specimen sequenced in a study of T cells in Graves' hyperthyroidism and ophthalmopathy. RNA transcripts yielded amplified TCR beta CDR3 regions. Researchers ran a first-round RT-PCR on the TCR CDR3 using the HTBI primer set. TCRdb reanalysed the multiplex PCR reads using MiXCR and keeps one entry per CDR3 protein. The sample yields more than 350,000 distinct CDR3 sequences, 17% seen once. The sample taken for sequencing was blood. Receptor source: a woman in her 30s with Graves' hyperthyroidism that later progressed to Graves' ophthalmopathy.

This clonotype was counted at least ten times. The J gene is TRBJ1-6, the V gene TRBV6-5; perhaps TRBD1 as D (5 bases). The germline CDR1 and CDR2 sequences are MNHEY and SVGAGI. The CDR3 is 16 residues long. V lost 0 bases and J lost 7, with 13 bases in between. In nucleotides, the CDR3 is TGTGCCAGCAGTTACTCCAGCCAGGGTTGGAATTCACCCCTCCACTTT. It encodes CASSYSSQGWNSPLHF.

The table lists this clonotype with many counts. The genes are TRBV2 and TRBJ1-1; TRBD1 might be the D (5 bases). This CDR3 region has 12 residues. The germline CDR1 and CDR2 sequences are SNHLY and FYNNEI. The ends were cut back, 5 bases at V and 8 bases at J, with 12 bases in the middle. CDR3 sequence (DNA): TGTGCCAGCAGTCCCGACAGCGGCGAAGCTTTCTTT. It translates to CASSPDSGEAFF.

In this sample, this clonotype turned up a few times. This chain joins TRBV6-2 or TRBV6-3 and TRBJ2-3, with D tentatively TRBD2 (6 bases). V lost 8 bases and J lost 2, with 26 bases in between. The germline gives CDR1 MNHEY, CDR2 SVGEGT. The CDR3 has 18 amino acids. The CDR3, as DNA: TGTGCCAGCGCACCATGGGGCCGAGGGCGGGATATCACAGATACGCAGTATTTT. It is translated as CASAPWGRGRDITDTQYF.

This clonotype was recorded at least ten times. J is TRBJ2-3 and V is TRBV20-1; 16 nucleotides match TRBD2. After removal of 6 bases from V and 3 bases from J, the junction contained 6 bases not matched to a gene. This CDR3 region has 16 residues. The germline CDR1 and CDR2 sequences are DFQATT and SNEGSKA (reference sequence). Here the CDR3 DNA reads TGCAGTGCCACCGGGACTAGCGGGGGGGATACAGATACGCAGTATTTT. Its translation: CSATGTSGGDTDTQYF.

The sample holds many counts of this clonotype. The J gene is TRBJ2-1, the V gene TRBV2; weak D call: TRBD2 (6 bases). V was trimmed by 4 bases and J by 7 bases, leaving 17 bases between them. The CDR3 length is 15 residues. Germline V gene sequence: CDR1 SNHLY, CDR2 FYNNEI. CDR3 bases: TGTGCCAGCAGTGCCGGGACGGGCGCGGGGAATGAGCAGTTCTTC. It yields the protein CASSAGTGAGNEQFF.

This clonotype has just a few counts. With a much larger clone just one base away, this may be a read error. The CDR3 is CAVSDPQVKAIAGELFF. CDR3 in DNA: TGTGCCGTCAGTGATCCCCAAGTTAAGGCCATTGCCGGGGAGCTGTTTTTT. The rearrangement uses TRBV10-3 and TRBJ2-2; D remains ambiguous. CDR3 length: 17 residues. The germline gives CDR1 ENHRY, CDR2 SYGVKD.

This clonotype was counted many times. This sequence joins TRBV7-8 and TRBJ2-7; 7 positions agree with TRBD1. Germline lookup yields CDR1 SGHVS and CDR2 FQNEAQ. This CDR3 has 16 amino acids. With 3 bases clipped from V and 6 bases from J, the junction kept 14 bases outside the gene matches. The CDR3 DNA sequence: TGTGCCAGCAGCTTGCTTTACAGGGGTGAGGACGGCGAGCAGTACTTC. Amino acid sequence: CASSLLYRGEDGEQYF. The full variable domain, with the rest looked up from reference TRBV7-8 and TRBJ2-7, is GAGVSQSPRYKVAKRGQDVALRCDPISGHVSLFWYQQALGQGPEFLTYFQNEAQLDKSGLPSDRFFAERPEGSVSTLKIQRTQQEDSAVYLCASSLLYRGEDGEQYFGPGTRLTVT.

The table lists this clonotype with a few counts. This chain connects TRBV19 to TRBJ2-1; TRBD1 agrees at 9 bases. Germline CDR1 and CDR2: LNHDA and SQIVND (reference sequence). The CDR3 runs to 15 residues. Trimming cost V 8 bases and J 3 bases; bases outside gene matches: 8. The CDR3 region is CASLAPGQGYNEQFF. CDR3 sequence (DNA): TGTGCCAGTCTAGCACCGGGACAGGGCTACAATGAGCAGTTCTTC.

CDR3 in DNA: TGTGCCAGCAGTTTAAGCGGGAGGGAGTCAGGAGAGCAGTTCTTC. It translates to CASSLSGRESGEQFF. This sequence joins TRBV28 and TRBJ2-1; 10 bases align to TRBD2. Germline CDR1 MDHEN, CDR2 SYDVKM. V shed 2 bases, J shed 10 bases, and the junction held 8 bases outside the gene matches. This CDR3 has 15 residues. Full variable domain (remainder filled in from reference TRBV28 and TRBJ2-1): DVKVTQSSRYLVKRTGEKVFLECVQDMDHENMFWYRQDPGLGLRLIYFSYDVKMKEKGDIPEGYSVSREKKERFSLILESASTNQTSMYLCASSLSGRESGEQFFGPGTRLTVL.

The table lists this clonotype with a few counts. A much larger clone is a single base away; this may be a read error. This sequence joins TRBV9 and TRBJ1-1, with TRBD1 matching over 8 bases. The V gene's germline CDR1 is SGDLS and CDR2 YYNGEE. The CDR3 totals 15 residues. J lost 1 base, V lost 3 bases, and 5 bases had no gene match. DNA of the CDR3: TGTGCCAGCAGCGCCTGGACAGGGAGGAACACTGAAGCTTTCTTT. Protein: CASSAWTGRNTEAFF. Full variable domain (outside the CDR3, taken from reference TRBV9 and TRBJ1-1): DSGVTQTPKHLITATGQRVTLRCSPRSGDLSVYWYQQSLDQGLQFLIQYYNGEERAKGNILERFSAQQFPDLHSELNLSSLELGDSALYFCASSAWTGRNTEAFFGQGTRLTVV.

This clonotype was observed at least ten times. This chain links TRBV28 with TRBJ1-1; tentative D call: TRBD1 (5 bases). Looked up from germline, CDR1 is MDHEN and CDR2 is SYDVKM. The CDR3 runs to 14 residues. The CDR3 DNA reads TGTGCTACGTGCCTCGGACACCCACCAACTGAAGCTTTCTTT. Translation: CATCLGHPPTEAFF.

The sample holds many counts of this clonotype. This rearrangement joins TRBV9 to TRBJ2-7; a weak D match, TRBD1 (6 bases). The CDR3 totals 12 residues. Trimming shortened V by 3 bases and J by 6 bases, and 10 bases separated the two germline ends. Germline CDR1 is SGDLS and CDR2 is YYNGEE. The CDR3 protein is CASSGTRGEQYF. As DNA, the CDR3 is TGTGCCAGCAGCGGAACCAGGGGCGAGCAGTACTTC.

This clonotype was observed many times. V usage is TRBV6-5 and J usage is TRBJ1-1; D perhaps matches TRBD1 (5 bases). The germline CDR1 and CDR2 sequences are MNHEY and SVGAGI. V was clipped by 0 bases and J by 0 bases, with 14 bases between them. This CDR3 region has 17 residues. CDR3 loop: CASSYSSYGALNTEAFF. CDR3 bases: TGTGCCAGCAGTTACTCGTCTTATGGGGCCTTGAACACTGAAGCTTTCTTT.

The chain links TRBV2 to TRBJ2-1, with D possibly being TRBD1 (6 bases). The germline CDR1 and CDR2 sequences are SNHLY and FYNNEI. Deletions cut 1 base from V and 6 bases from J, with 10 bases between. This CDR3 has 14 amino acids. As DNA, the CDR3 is TGTGCCAGCAGTGAAGTGGGGGCGCCCAATGAGCAGTTCTTC. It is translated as CASSEVGAPNEQFF.

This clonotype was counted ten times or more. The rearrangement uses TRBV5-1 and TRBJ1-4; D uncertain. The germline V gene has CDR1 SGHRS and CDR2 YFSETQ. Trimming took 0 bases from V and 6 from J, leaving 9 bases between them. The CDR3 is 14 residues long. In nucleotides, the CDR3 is TGCGCCAGCAGCTTGGTTCCGAGGCATGAAAAACTGTTTTTT. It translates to CASSLVPRHEKLFF.

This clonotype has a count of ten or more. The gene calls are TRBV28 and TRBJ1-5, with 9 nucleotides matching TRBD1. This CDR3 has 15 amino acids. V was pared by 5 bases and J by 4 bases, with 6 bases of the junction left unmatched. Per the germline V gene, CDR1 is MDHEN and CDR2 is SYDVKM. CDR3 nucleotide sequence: TGTGCCAGCAGTACAGGGGGCGCCGTAAATCAGCCCCAGCATTTT. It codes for CASSTGGAVNQPQHF.

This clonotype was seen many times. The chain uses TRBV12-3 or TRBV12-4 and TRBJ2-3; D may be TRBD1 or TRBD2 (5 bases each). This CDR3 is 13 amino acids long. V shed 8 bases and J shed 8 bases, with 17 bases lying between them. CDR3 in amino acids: CASAFRGVPTQYF. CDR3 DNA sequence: TGTGCCAGCGCATTTCGAGGGGTCCCTACGCAGTATTTT.

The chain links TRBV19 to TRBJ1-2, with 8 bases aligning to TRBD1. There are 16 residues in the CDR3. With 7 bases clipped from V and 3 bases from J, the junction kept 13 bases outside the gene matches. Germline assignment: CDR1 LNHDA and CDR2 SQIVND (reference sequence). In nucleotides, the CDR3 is TGTGCCAGTACCGCCCACCCGTGGACAGGGCACTATGGCTACACCTTC. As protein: CASTAHPWTGHYGYTF.